Following are 21 T cell receptor beta chains from one sample sequenced in a study of regulatory T cells in long-lasting Graves disease. The time point: newly diagnosed GD, antithyroid drugs for less than 3 months. The TCR library was made from RNA that had been extracted from PBMCs in TRIzol. In building TCR beta libraries, iRepertoire HTBI primers were used together with Arm-PCR of CDR3 regions. MiXCR was run by TCRdb on the multiplex PCR reads, yielding one entry per CDR3 protein. Counted here are 420,000 or so distinct CDR3 sequences, roughly 17% occurring once; the ten biggest clones make up about 25%. The same sample was also used in a study of T cells in Graves' hyperthyroidism and ophthalmopathy.

Sequencing used peripheral blood mononuclear cells (PBMCs), obtained at new diagnosis, from a patient treated with antithyroid drugs. The receptors derive from a woman aged 18-29 years with Graves disease.

This clonotype was detected a few times. The CDR3 loop reads CASSQEVGIAEAFF. The CDR3 DNA reads as TGTGCCAGCAGCCAAGAAGTGGGGATCGCTGAAGCTTTCTTT. The J gene is TRBJ1-1, the V gene TRBV14; the D is unclear. Trimming cost V 0 bases and J 6 bases, with 11 bases left between them. Germline V gene data show CDR1 as SGHDN and CDR2 as FVKESK. This CDR3 is 14 amino acids long.

The CDR3 DNA is TGTGCCAGCAGCTCAACAGGGAATAGCAATCAGCCCCAGCATTTT. This translates into CASSSTGNSNQPQHF. V is TRBV7-2 and J is TRBJ1-5, with a weak D call TRBD1 (6 bases). The CDR3 length is 15 residues. CDR1 is SGHTA and CDR2 is FQGNSA in the germline V gene. V was shortened by 4 bases and J by 0 bases, with 10 bases between the two germline ends. Using reference TRBV7-2 and TRBJ1-5 for the parts outside the CDR3, the full variable domain is GAGVSQSPSNKVTEKGKDVELRCDPISGHTALYWYRQSLGQGLEFLIYFQGNSAPDKSGLPSDRFSAERTGGSVSTLTIQRTQQEDSAVYLCASSSTGNSNQPQHFGDGTRLSIL.

The chain employs TRBV3-1 and TRBJ2-2, with D possibly TRBD2 on 6 matching bases. Trimming left V 1 base short and J 4 bases short, with 10 bases between. The CDR3 extends over 15 amino acids. The germline CDR1 and CDR2 sequences are LGHDT and YNNKEL (reference sequence). The CDR3 DNA reads TGTGCCAGCAGCCAAGTTCTAGCGCGCACCGGGGAGCTGTTTTTT. It encodes CASSQVLARTGELFF.

This clonotype was seen at least ten times. The chain recombines TRBV12-3 or TRBV12-4 with TRBJ2-3; D may be TRBD1 (8 bases). The end of the DNA is better explained by TRBJ2-5, so the J call may be wrong. The CDR3 contains 13 residues. CDR3 coding DNA: TGTGCCAGCACCACAGGGGGGGTTGAGACCCAGTACTTC. The encoded protein is CASTTGGVETQYF.

There are many counts of this clonotype. The chain combines TRBV6-5 with TRBJ2-7; 10 bases map to TRBD1. V trimming: 2 bases; J trimming: 3 bases; junction bases outside the gene matches: 7. Germline lookup yields CDR1 MNHEY and CDR2 SVGAGI. The CDR3 totals 16 residues. The DNA for the CDR3 is TGTGCCAGCAGTTACCCAACTTGGACAGGGGGCTACGAGCAGTACTTC. Protein sequence: CASSYPTWTGGYEQYF.

This chain connects TRBV19 to TRBJ2-1, with D maybe TRBD2 (6 bases). The germline CDR1 and CDR2 sequences are LNHDA and SQIVND (reference sequence). V was trimmed by 5 bases and J by 7 bases, leaving 18 bases between them. The CDR3 totals 15 residues. The CDR3 DNA reads TGTGCCAGTAGTTTCGGCGGGAACAGTGGGAATGAGCAGTTCTTC. It encodes CASSFGGNSGNEQFF.

The sample holds a few counts of this clonotype. The chain couples TRBV5-4 to TRBJ2-1; D is possibly TRBD1 (5 bases). The CDR3 length is 15 residues. Germline V lookup: CDR1 SGHNT, CDR2 YYREEE (reference sequence). V shed 0 bases and J shed 4 bases, with 11 bases lying between them. The CDR3 sequence: CASSLAGHNYNEQFF. CDR3 DNA sequence: TGTGCCAGCAGCTTGGCAGGGCACAATTACAATGAGCAGTTCTTC.

This clonotype has only a few counts. The chain joins TRBV28 to TRBJ1-4; unclear D gene. The germline V gene encodes CDR1 MDHEN and CDR2 SYDVKM. V was cut by 3 bases and J by 2 bases, with 7 bases left in between. The CDR3 sequence is 14 residues long. CDR3 coding DNA: TGTGCCAGCAGTTTTTACCTGACTAATGAAAAACTGTTTTTT. The encoded protein is CASSFYLTNEKLFF.

The rearrangement uses TRBV2 and TRBJ2-7, with 7 bases lining up with TRBD2. This CDR3 has 15 amino acids. CDR1 and CDR2 (germline): SNHLY, FYNNEI. V gave up 1 base and J gave up 4 bases; unmatched junction bases: 7. Here the CDR3 DNA reads TGTGCCAGCAGTGAAGTTAGGCTAGCGGTTTACGAGCAGTACTTC. Amino acids: CASSEVRLAVYEQYF.

This clonotype was picked up many times. The rearrangement uses TRBV28 and TRBJ2-7, with D perhaps matching TRBD1 (5 bases). V lost 8 bases and J 5 bases, leaving 19 bases between the germline ends. Germline lookup yields CDR1 MDHEN and CDR2 SYDVKM. The CDR3 is 14 residues long. The CDR3 is CASRRVTGLDEQYF. For the CDR3, the DNA is TGTGCCAGCCGCAGGGTTACCGGGCTAGACGAGCAGTACTTC.

This clonotype was counted at least ten times. This rearrangement joins TRBV27 to TRBJ1-1; D uncertain. CDR3 length: 14 residues. Germline assignment: CDR1 MNHEY and CDR2 SMNVEV (reference sequence). V lost 2 bases to trimming and J lost 3 bases, with 10 bases between them. CDR3 sequence reads: CASSLGSGYTEAFF. The DNA for the CDR3 is TGTGCCAGCAGTTTAGGCTCAGGCTACACTGAAGCTTTCTTT.

This clonotype was seen many times. The chain employs TRBV28 and TRBJ2-7; TRBD1 aligns across 7 bases. This CDR3 region has 13 residues. Germline V gives CDR1 MDHEN, CDR2 SYDVKM. Unmatched junction bases numbered 8, after V lost 8 bases and J lost 4 bases. The CDR3 DNA is TGTGCCAGCTTTGACAGGGAGTCGTACGAGCAGTACTTC. This translates into CASFDRESYEQYF.

The V call is TRBV3-1, the J call TRBJ2-1, with D unresolved. The ends were cut back, 0 bases at V and 7 bases at J, with 7 bases in the middle. The V gene's germline CDR1 is LGHDT and CDR2 YNNKEL (reference sequence). The CDR3 is 13 residues long. The CDR3 region has the DNA TGTGCCAGCAGCCAAGATAGGTGGAATGAGCAGTTCTTC. This gives the protein CASSQDRWNEQFF.

This clonotype was detected a few times. The genes are TRBV11-3 and TRBJ2-3; D is unclear. The ends were cut back, 6 bases at V and 10 bases at J, with 11 bases in the middle. Looked up from germline, CDR1 is SGHNT and CDR2 is YENEEA. The CDR3 consists of 11 residues. Here the CDR3 reads CASSETPAQYF. As DNA, the CDR3 is TGTGCCAGCAGTGAAACCCCAGCGCAGTATTTT.

This clonotype has a handful of counts. The chain joins TRBV29-1 to TRBJ1-2; TRBD1 matches at 8 bases. CDR1 SQVTM and CDR2 ANQGSEA come from the germline V gene. The CDR3 loop spans 13 amino acids. After removal of 3 bases from V and 1 base from J, the junction contained 1 base not matched to a gene. CDR3 in amino acids: CSVDGQGNYGYTF. The CDR3 DNA is TGCAGCGTTGACGGACAGGGTAACTATGGCTACACCTTC. Based on the CDR3 plus reference TRBV29-1 and TRBJ1-2, the full variable domain is SAVISQKPSRDICQRGTSLTIQCQVDSQVTMMFWYRQQPGQSLTLIATANQGSEATYESGFVIDKFPISRPNLTFSTLTVSNMSPEDSSIYLCSVDGQGNYGYTFGSGTRLTVV.

This clonotype has ten or more counts. The V gene is TRBV20-1, the J gene TRBJ2-1, with D perhaps matching TRBD2 (6 bases). The CDR3 is 14 residues long. Germline CDR1 DFQATT, CDR2 SNEGSKA (reference sequence). Trimming took off 2 bases at V and 5 bases at J, with 13 bases between the two ends. CDR3 in DNA: TGCAGTGCTAGACGGGTAGCGGCCGACAATGAGCAGTTCTTC. This translates into CSARRVAADNEQFF.

This clonotype has ten or more counts. The rearrangement uses TRBV28 and TRBJ2-3; D possibly matches TRBD1 or TRBD2 (5 bases each). V shed 8 bases and J shed 2 bases, with 20 bases lying between them. The CDR3 sequence is 16 residues long. Per germline, CDR1 MDHEN and CDR2 SYDVKM. CDR3 in amino acids: CASSGRKPIHTDTQYF. The CDR3, as DNA: TGTGCCAGCTCAGGGAGAAAGCCCATCCACACAGATACGCAGTATTTT.

The sample holds a few counts of this clonotype. The genes are TRBV13 and TRBJ2-1, with 7 nucleotides matching TRBD1. J was trimmed by 7 bases and V by 7 bases; bases with no gene match: 7. The CDR3 length is 13 residues. Germline lookup yields CDR1 PRHDT and CDR2 FYEKMQ (reference sequence). CDR3 loop: CASNTDRTNEQFF. CDR3 in DNA: TGTGCCAGCAACACGGACAGGACAAATGAGCAGTTCTTC. Filled out from reference TRBV13 and TRBJ2-1, the complete variable domain reads AAGVIQSPRHLIKEKRETATLKCYPIPRHDTVYWYQQGPGQDPQFLISFYEKMQSDKGSIPDRFSAQQFSDYHSELNMSSLELGDSALYFCASNTDRTNEQFFGPGTRLTVL.

At least ten counts were recorded for this clonotype. The chain links TRBV6-1 to TRBJ1-2; perhaps TRBD1 as D (5 bases). CDR1 and CDR2 (germline): MNHNS, SASEGT. The CDR3 has 13 amino acids. Trimming pared 6 bases from V and 2 bases from J, leaving 10 bases between. CDR3 nucleotide sequence: TGTGCCAGCAGACTCCGACAGAACTATGGCTACACCTTC. Protein: CASRLRQNYGYTF.

V is TRBV5-1 and J is TRBJ2-1, with D possibly TRBD2 on 5 matching bases. V was cut by 0 bases and J by 8 bases, with 12 bases left in between. CDR1 is SGHRS, CDR2 YFSETQ, per germline. The CDR3 extends over 14 amino acids. Written as DNA, the CDR3 is TGCGCCAGCAGCTTGGCACCGGGAAGTGATGAGCAGTTCTTC. Translation gives CASSLAPGSDEQFF.

The rearrangement joins TRBV6-2 or TRBV6-3 to TRBJ1-1; D gene unclear. Germline lookup yields CDR1 MNHEY and CDR2 SVGEGT. There are 16 residues in the CDR3. V dropped 4 bases and J dropped 4 bases, with 19 bases sitting between them. DNA for the CDR3: TGTGCCAGCAGTTTCAGTAGGGCGATTGTAGGCACTGAAGCTTTCTTT. It yields the protein CASSFSRAIVGTEAFF.